A selection of T cell receptor beta chains follows, all from one sample in a study of blood T cells in healthy people across ages. TCRdb re-called the 5' RACE reads through MiXCR, storing one row per CDR3 protein. The sample has about 290,000 distinct CDR3 sequences, around 30% seen once. The specimen was blood. The receptor source for this set is a woman between 65 and 79 years old in good health. CDR3s include the opening cysteine and the closing phenylalanine or tryptophan. D genes are given only for firm matches. For some rows the clone size is stated as once, few or many, or as a class when expanded; others skip it.

size	D	V	J	CDR3	DNA
NA	NA	TRBV11-2	TRBJ2-4	CASSLGFGLAKNIRYF	TGTGCCAGCAGCTTAGGGTTCGGCCTAGCCAAAAACATTCGGTACTTC
once	NA	TRBV6-2/TRBV6-3	TRBJ2-5	CASSYSPEGKPGETQYF	TGTGCCAGCAGTTACTCCCCGGAGGGGAAACCGGGGGAGACCCAGTACTTC
NA	NA	TRBV2	TRBJ2-2	CASSVNRVNTGELFF	TGTGCCAGCAGTGTAAACAGGGTGAACACCGGGGAGCTGTTTTTT
many	NA	TRBV14	TRBJ2-7	CASSQDMGYEQYF	TGTGCCAGCAGCCAAGATATGGGCTACGAGCAGTACTTC
few	NA	TRBV2	TRBJ1-4	CASRGPLYNEKLFF	TGTGCCAGCAGAGGACCGCTTTATAATGAAAAACTGTTTTTT
NA	NA	TRBV4-3	TRBJ2-7	CASSLELGASYEQYF	TGCGCCAGCAGCCTCGAGCTTGGAGCGTCCTACGAGCAGTACTTC
few	TRBD2	TRBV25-1	TRBJ2-1	CASSASGRRYNEQFF	TGTGCCAGCAGCGCCAGCGGGAGGCGTTACAATGAGCAGTTCTTC
few	NA	TRBV28	TRBJ2-7	CASSVPTQRYEQYF	TGTGCCAGCAGCGTGCCAACGCAGCGGTACGAGCAGTACTTC
few	NA	TRBV3-1	TRBJ2-6	CASSQDPPSGANVLTF	TGTGCCAGCAGCCAAGATCCCCCCTCTGGGGCCAACGTCCTGACTTTC
NA	NA	TRBV7-3	TRBJ2-1	CASSLSWQSSYNEQFF	TGTGCCAGCAGCTTAAGCTGGCAGAGCTCCTACAATGAGCAGTTCTTC
few	TRBD2	TRBV5-6	TRBJ2-1	CASSQILAGIYNEQFF	TGTGCCAGCAGCCAAATACTAGCGGGGATATACAATGAGCAGTTCTTC
few	TRBD2	TRBV4-1	TRBJ2-1	CASSQKQAGESYNEQFF	TGCGCCAGCAGTCAAAAGCAGGCGGGAGAGTCCTACAATGAGCAGTTCTTC
NA	TRBD2	TRBV7-3	TRBJ2-5	CASSLRGGKETQYF	TGTGCCAGCAGCTTACGGGGGGGTAAAGAGACCCAGTACTTC
NA	TRBD2	TRBV24-1	TRBJ2-1	CATGDPSGLARNEQFF	TGTGCCACCGGTGACCCTTCGGGACTAGCTAGAAATGAGCAGTTCTTC
NA	NA	TRBV5-1	TRBJ1-2	CASSSDLGGAYGYTF	TGCGCCAGTTCCTCAGACCTAGGGGGGGCCTATGGCTACACCTTC
NA	NA	TRBV28	TRBJ1-4	CASSFLSGGGNEKLFF	TGTGCCAGCAGTTTTCTTTCGGGCGGGGGTAATGAAAAACTGTTTTTT
few	TRBD2	TRBV20-1	TRBJ2-3	CSASVRLAASTDTQYF	TGCAGTGCCTCTGTTCGCCTAGCGGCTAGCACAGATACGCAGTATTTT
NA	NA	TRBV18	TRBJ2-3	CASSPRGTNTDTQYF	TGTGCCAGCTCACCTAGAGGGACAAACACAGATACGCAGTATTTT
NA	TRBD1	TRBV3-1	TRBJ2-5	CASSIGTGKETQYF	TGTGCCAGCAGCATCGGGACAGGGAAAGAGACCCAGTACTTC
many	TRBD1	TRBV7-2	TRBJ1-5	CASSSGQANQPQHF	TGTGCCAGCAGCTCCGGACAGGCCAATCAGCCCCAGCATTTT
NA	NA	TRBV12-3/TRBV12-4	TRBJ2-1	CASSFTILNEQFF	TGTGCCAGCAGTTTTACAATTCTCAATGAGCAGTTCTTC
few	NA	TRBV7-6	TRBJ1-5	CASSPGGSNVQPQHF	TGTGCCAGCAGCCCGGGGGGAAGTAATGTTCAGCCCCAGCATTTT
NA	TRBD1	TRBV11-1	TRBJ2-5	CASSTDRGDYQETQYF	TGTGCCAGCAGCACGGACAGGGGGGACTACCAAGAGACCCAGTACTTC
NA	NA	TRBV20-1	TRBJ1-4	CSVRGREKLFF	TGCAGCGTCAGGGGACGGGAAAAACTGTTTTTT
many	NA	TRBV12-3/TRBV12-4	TRBJ2-5	CASSLFGETQYF	TGTGCCAGCAGTTTATTCGGGGAGACCCAGTACTTC
NA	TRBD1	TRBV2	TRBJ1-4	CASSQRQGEELFF	TGTGCCAGCAGTCAGCGACAGGGAGAAGAACTGTTTTTT
NA	NA	TRBV3-1	TRBJ2-2	CASSRGDRGRELFF	TGTGCCAGCAGCCGGGGTGATCGGGGTCGGGAGCTGTTTTTT
few	TRBD2	TRBV28	TRBJ2-3	CASSSPGLAADTQYF	TGTGCCAGCAGTTCGCCGGGACTAGCAGCAGATACGCAGTATTTT
few	NA	TRBV7-3	TRBJ2-1	CASSLGVGNEQFF	TGTGCCAGCAGCTTAGGGGTAGGCAATGAGCAGTTCTTC
few	TRBD1	TRBV20-1	TRBJ1-5	CSAATGSDNQPQHF	TGCAGTGCCGCGACAGGGTCTGACAATCAGCCCCAGCATTTT
NA	TRBD1	TRBV5-1	TRBJ1-3	CASSLGWGQSRGNTIYF	TGCGCCAGCAGCTTGGGTTGGGGACAGTCGAGAGGAAACACCATATATTTT
NA	TRBD1	TRBV27	TRBJ2-5	CASSSGQGIQETQYF	TGTGCCAGCAGTTCGGGACAGGGCATACAAGAGACCCAGTACTTC
NA	NA	TRBV28	TRBJ1-2	CASGVTSNYGYTF	TGTGCCAGCGGTGTAACCTCTAACTATGGCTACACCTTC
NA	NA	TRBV6-1	TRBJ2-1	CASSVGGLTGNEQFF	TGTGCCAGCAGTGTCGGGGGTCTGACGGGGAATGAGCAGTTCTTC
NA	NA	TRBV20-1	TRBJ2-5	CSAPRGPQQETQYF	TGCAGTGCCCCTCGAGGACCGCAGCAAGAGACCCAGTACTTC
few	NA	TRBV28	TRBJ1-5	CASSQDSGYQPQHF	TGTGCCAGCAGCCAGGACAGCGGGTATCAGCCCCAGCATTTT
few	NA	TRBV2	TRBJ2-1	CASSVHSSYNEQFF	TGTGCCAGCAGTGTACATAGCTCCTACAATGAGCAGTTCTTC
NA	NA	TRBV3-1	TRBJ2-1	CASSQAGIYNEQFF	TGTGCCAGCAGCCAGGCAGGAATCTACAATGAGCAGTTCTTC
many	NA	TRBV20-1	TRBJ2-7	CSASWGDEQYF	TGCAGTGCTAGTTGGGGGGATGAGCAGTACTTC
NA	NA	TRBV20-1	TRBJ2-2	CSGHGGTDTGELFF	TGCAGTGGGCACGGCGGGACAGACACCGGGGAGCTGTTTTTT
few	NA	TRBV28	TRBJ2-7	CASRTGTQTYEQYF	TGTGCCAGCAGGACCGGGACGCAGACTTACGAGCAGTACTTC
NA	TRBD1	TRBV29-1	TRBJ2-3	CSVEGRDRGHTDTQYF	TGCAGCGTTGAGGGACGGGACAGGGGACACACAGATACGCAGTATTTT
few	NA	TRBV7-7	TRBJ2-5	CASSLTDSSGTQYF	TGTGCTAGCAGCTTAACAGATAGTTCTGGGACCCAGTACTTC
NA	NA	TRBV5-1	TRBJ2-5	CASSLVLGTQETQYF	TGCGCCAGCAGCTTGGTGTTGGGGACCCAAGAGACCCAGTACTTC
NA	NA	TRBV5-6	TRBJ1-1	CASSSSIGVKNTEAFF	TGTGCCAGCAGCTCCTCTATCGGGGTCAAGAACACTGAAGCTTTCTTT
many	NA	TRBV12-3/TRBV12-4	TRBJ2-5	CASSTWTEATQYF	TGTGCCAGCAGTACCTGGACCGAGGCGACCCAGTACTTC
NA	TRBD1	TRBV20-1	TRBJ2-5	CSARNEGQPQETQYF	TGCAGTGCTAGAAACGAGGGACAGCCACAAGAGACCCAGTACTTC
NA	NA	TRBV5-4	TRBJ2-1	CASSLGGDSSYNEQFF	TGTGCCAGCAGCTTGGGCGGCGATAGCTCCTACAATGAGCAGTTCTTC
few	NA	TRBV3-1	TRBJ2-7	CASSQQFGGNYEQYF	TGTGCCAGCAGCCAACAGTTCGGGGGAAACTACGAGCAGTACTTC
NA	TRBD2	TRBV6-2/TRBV6-3	TRBJ2-2	CASVKAGSGRASGELFF	TGTGCCAGCGTAAAGGCAGGCAGCGGGAGGGCCTCCGGGGAGCTGTTTTTT
many	NA	TRBV3-1	TRBJ1-5	CASQAGGGNQPQHF	TGTGCCAGCCAGGCAGGCGGTGGAAATCAGCCCCAGCATTTT